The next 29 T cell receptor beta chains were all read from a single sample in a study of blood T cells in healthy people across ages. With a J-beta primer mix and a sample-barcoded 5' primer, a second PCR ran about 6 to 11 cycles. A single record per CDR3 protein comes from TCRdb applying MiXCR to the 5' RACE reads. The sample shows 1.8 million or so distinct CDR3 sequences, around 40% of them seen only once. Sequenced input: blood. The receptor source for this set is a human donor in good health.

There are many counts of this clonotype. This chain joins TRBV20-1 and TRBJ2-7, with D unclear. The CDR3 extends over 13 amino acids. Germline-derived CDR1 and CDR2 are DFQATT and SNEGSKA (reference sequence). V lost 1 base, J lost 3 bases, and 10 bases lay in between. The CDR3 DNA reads TGCAGTGCTAGAGGACGCACCAGCTACGAGCAGTACTTC. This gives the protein CSARGRTSYEQYF.

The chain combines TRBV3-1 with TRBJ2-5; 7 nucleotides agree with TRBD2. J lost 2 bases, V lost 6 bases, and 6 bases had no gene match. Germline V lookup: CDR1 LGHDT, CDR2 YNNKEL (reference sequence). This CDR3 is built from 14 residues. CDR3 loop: CASSLKRGQETQYF. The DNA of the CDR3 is TGTGCCAGCAGTTTGAAGCGGGGTCAAGAGACCCAGTACTTC.

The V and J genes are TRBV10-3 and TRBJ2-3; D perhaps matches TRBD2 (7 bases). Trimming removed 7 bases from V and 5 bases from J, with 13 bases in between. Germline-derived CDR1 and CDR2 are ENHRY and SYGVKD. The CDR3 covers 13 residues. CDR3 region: CAITGGALDTQYF. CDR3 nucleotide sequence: TGTGCCATCACTGGGGGGGCCCTAGATACGCAGTATTTT.

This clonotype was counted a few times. CDR3 bases: TGCGCCAGCAGCTTGATCCCAGGCGAAGAGACCCAGTACTTC. Protein sequence: CASSLIPGEETQYF. The chain is built from TRBV5-1 and TRBJ2-5; no definite D call. V lost 1 base and J 3 bases, leaving 10 bases between the germline ends. CDR1 SGHRS and CDR2 YFSETQ come from the germline V gene. CDR3 size: 14 residues.

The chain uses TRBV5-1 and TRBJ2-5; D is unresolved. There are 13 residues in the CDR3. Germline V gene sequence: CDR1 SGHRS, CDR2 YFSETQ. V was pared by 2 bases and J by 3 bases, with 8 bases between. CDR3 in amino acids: CASSFQAEETQYF. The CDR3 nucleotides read TGCGCCAGCAGCTTTCAAGCTGAAGAGACCCAGTACTTC.

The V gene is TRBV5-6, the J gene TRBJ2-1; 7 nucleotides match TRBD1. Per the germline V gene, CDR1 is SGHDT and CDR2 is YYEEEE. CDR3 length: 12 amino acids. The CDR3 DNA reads TGTGGAACCGGGACAGCCTACAATGAGCAGTTCTTC. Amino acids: CGTGTAYNEQFF.

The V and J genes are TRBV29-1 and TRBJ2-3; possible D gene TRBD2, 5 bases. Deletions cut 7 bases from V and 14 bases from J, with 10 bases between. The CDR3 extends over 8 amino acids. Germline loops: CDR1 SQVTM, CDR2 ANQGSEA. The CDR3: CSAGWGYF. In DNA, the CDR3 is TGCAGCGCGGGGTGGGGGTATTTT.

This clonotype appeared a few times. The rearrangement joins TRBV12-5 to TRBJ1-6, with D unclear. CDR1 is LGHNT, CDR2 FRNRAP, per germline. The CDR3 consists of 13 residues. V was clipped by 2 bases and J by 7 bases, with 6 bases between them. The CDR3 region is CASGLMVNSPLHF. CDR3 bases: TGTGCTAGTGGTTTGATGGTGAATTCACCCCTCCACTTT.

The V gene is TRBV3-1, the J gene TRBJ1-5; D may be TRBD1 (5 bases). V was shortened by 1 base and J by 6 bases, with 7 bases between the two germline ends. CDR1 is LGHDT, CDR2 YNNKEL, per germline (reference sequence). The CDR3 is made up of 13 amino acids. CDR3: CASSQARAQPQHF. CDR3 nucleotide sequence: TGTGCCAGCAGCCAAGCCAGGGCTCAGCCCCAGCATTTT.

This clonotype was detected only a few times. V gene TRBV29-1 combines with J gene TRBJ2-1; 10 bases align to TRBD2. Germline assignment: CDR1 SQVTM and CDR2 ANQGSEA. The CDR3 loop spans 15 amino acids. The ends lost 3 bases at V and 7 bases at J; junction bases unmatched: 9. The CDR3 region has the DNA TGCAGCGTTGACCCTAGCGGGAGTTTATCAAATGAGCAGTTCTTC. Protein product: CSVDPSGSLSNEQFF.

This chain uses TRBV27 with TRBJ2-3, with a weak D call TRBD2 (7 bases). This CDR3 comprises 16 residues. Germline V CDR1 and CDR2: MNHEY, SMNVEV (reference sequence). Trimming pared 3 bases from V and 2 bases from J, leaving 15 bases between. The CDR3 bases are TGTGCCAGCAGTTTGCGGGGGCATACCTCCACAGATACGCAGTATTTT. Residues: CASSLRGHTSTDTQYF.

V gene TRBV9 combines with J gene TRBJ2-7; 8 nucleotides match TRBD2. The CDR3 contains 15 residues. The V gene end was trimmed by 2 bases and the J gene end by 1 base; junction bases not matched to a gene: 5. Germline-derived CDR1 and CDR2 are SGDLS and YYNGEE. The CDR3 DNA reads TGTGCCAGCAGCGTGGGACTAGGGAAATCCTACGAGCAGTACTTC. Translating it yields CASSVGLGKSYEQYF.

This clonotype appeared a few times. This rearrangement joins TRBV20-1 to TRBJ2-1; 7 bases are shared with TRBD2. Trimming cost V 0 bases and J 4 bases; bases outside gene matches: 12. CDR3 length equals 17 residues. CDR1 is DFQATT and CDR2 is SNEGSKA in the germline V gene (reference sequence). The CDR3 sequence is CSARDLSGAIQYNEQFF. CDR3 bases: TGCAGTGCTAGAGATCTAAGCGGGGCAATACAATACAATGAGCAGTTCTTC.

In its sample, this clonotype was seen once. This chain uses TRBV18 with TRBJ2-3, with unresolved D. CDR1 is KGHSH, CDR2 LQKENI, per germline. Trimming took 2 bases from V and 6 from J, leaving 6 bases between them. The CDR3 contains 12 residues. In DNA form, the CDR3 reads TGTGCCAGCTCACCAATCGAGGATACGCAGTATTTT. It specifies CASSPIEDTQYF.

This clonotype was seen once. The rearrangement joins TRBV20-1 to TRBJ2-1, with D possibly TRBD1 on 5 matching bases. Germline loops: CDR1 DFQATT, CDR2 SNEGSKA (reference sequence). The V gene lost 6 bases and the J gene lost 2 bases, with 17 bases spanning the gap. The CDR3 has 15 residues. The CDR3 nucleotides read TGCAGTGCGAGACATCAGGGATGGGCCTACAATGAGCAGTTCTTC. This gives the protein CSARHQGWAYNEQFF.

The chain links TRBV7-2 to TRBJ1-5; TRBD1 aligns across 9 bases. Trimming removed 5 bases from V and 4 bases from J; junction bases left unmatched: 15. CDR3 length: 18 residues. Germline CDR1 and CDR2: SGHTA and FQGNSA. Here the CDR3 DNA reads TGTGCCAGCAGCCGTCATTCCGGGACAGGGTTTGGTAATCAGCCCCAGCATTTT. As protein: CASSRHSGTGFGNQPQHF.

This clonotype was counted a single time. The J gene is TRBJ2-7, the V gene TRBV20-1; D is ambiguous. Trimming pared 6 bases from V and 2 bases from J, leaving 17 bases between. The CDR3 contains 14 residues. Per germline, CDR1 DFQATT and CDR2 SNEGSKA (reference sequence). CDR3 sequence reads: CSALIRLGPYEQYF. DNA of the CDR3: TGCAGTGCCTTGATCCGTCTCGGCCCCTACGAGCAGTACTTC.

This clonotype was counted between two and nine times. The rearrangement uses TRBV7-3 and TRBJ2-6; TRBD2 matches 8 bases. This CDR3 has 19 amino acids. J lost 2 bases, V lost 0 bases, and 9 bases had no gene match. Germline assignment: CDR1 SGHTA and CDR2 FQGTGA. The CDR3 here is CASSLTRREVHAGANVLTF. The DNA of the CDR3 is TGTGCCAGCAGCTTAACAAGGCGGGAGGTACACGCTGGGGCCAACGTCCTGACTTTC. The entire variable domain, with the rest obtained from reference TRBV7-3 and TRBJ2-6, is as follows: GAGVSQTPSNKVTEKGKYVELRCDPISGHTALYWYRQSLGQGPEFLIYFQGTGAADDSGLPNDRFFAVRPEGSVSTLKIQRTERGDSAVYLCASSLTRREVHAGANVLTFGAGSRLTVL.

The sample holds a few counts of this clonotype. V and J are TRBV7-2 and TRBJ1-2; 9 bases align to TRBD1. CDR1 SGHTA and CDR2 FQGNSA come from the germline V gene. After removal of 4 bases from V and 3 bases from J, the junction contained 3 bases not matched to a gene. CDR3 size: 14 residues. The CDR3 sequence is CASSYRGQHYGYTF. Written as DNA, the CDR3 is TGTGCCAGCAGCTACAGGGGGCAGCACTATGGCTACACCTTC.

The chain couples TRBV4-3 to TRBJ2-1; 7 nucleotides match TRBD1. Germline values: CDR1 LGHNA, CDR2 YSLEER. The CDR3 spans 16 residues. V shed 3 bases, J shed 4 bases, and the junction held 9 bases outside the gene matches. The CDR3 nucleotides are TGCGCCAGCAGCCACGGACCCGGGACAGCTTACAATGAGCAGTTCTTC. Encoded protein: CASSHGPGTAYNEQFF.

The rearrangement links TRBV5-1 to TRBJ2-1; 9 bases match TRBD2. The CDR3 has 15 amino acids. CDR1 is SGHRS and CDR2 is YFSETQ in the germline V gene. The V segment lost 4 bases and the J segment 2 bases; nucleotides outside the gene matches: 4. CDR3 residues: CASSVAGATYNEQFF. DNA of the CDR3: TGCGCCAGCAGCGTAGCGGGGGCCACCTACAATGAGCAGTTCTTC.

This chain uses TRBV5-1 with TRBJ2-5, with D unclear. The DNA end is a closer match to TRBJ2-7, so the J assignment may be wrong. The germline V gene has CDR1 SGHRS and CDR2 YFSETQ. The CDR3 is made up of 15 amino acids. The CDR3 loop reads CASSFLGGGTYEQYF. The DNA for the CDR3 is TGCGCCAGCAGCTTTTTGGGTGGCGGTACGTACGAGCAGTACTTC.

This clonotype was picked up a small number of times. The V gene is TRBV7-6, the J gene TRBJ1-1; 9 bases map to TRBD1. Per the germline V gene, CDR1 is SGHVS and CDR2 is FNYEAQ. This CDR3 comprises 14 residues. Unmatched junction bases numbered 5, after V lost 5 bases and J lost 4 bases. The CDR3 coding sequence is TGTGCCAGCAGCATCAGGGGACAGGGCACTGAAGCTTTCTTT. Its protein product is CASSIRGQGTEAFF.

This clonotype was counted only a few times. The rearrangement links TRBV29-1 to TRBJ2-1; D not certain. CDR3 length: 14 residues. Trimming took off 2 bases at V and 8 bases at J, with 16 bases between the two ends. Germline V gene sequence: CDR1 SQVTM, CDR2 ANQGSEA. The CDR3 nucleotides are TGCAGCGTTGAAATCCCCACTCCCGCGGATGAGCAGTTCTTC. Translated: CSVEIPTPADEQFF.

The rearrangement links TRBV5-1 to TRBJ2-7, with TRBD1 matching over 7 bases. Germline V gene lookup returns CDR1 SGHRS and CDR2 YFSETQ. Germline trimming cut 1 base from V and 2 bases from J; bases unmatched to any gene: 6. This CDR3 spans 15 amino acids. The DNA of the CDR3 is TGCGCCAGCAGCTTGTTACAGGGGCACACCTACGAGCAGTACTTC. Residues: CASSLLQGHTYEQYF.

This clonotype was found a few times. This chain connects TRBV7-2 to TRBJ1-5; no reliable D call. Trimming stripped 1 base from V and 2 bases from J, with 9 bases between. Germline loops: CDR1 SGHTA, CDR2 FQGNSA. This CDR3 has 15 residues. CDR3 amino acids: CASSLDLRGNQPQHF. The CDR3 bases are TGTGCCAGCAGCTTAGACTTGCGAGGCAATCAGCCCCAGCATTTT.

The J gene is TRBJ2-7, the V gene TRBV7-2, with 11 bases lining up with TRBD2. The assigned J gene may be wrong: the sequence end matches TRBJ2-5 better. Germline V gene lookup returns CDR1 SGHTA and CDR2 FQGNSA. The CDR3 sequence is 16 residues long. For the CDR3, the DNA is TGTGCCAGCAGCCGCCGACTAGCGGGGTTAGGGGAGACCCAGTACTTC. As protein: CASSRRLAGLGETQYF.

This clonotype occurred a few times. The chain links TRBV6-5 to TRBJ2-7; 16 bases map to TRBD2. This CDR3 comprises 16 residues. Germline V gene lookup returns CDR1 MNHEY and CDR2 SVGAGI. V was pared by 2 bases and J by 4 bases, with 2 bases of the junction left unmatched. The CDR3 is CASSYGTSGGAYEQYF. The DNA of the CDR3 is TGTGCCAGCAGTTACGGGACTAGCGGGGGGGCTTACGAGCAGTACTTC.

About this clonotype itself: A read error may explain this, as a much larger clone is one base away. For the CDR3, the DNA is TGTGCCAGCAGGTGGGGGGGCCAGAGGGAGACCCAGTACTTC. Translating gives CASRWGGQRETQYF. The chain couples TRBV2 to TRBJ2-7, with D perhaps matching TRBD2 (7 bases). The J call is uncertain, as TRBJ2-5 better fits the DNA end. This CDR3 contains 14 residues. Germline V gene data show CDR1 as SNHLY and CDR2 as FYNNEI.